This T cell receptor beta chain was captured in a study of blood T cell repertoires in COVID-19. On the study more broadly: The United States, Italy and Spain provided the acute and convalescent COVID-19 samples. T cells, B-cell-depleted T cells, or PBMCs supplied cDNA or gDNA.

Sequencing used immunoSEQ multiplex PCR; TCRdb keeps in-frame clones, though not all of them. The sample yields some 110,000 clones, around 80% seen once. Material: peripheral blood. The clonotype was recovered from a man aged 55 to 70 with active or convalescent COVID-19.

As DNA, the CDR3 is TGTGCCAGCAGCCGCCAGGGTGATGGCTACACCTTC. Translation gives CASSRQGDGYTF. The rearrangement links TRBV11-2 to TRBJ1-2, with D possibly matching TRBD1 (5 bases). Germline V gene sequence: CDR1 SGHAT, CDR2 FQNNGV. Trimming removed 5 bases from V and 6 bases from J, with 10 bases in between. The CDR3 covers 12 residues.